Each of the 27 T cell receptor beta chains below was sequenced from the same sample in a study of blood T cell repertoires in COVID-19 (TCRdb year 2020). The library was generated by the immunoSEQ multiplex PCR assay. The table was pulled from immuneACCESS by TCRdb, which kept in-frame rearrangements only. Such tables lose some clones; where checked, under half of the loss comes from unresolved V genes, and the rest has no known cause. In this sample the table shows some 170,000 clones, 90% of which occur a single time. Together, the top ten hold roughly a sixth of the sample. The sample comprised peripheral blood. These receptors were collected from a man aged 55 to 69 with active or convalescent COVID-19.

The chain combines TRBV5-1 with TRBJ1-6, with D unclear. Trimming took off 0 bases at V and 2 bases at J, with 6 bases between the two ends. The CDR3 length is 15 residues. Germline V gives CDR1 SGHRS, CDR2 YFSETQ. DNA of the CDR3: TGCGCCAGCAGCTTGGAATCAGCCTATAATTCACCCCTCCACTTT. It codes for CASSLESAYNSPLHF.

The V gene is TRBV5-1, the J gene TRBJ1-4; TRBD1 aligns across 11 bases. This CDR3 is 14 amino acids long. With 4 bases clipped from V and 8 bases from J, the junction kept 4 bases outside the gene matches. From germline, CDR1 is SGHRS and CDR2 YFSETQ. The CDR3 protein is CASSLGTGGEKLFF. CDR3 sequence (DNA): TGCGCCAGCAGCCTCGGGACAGGGGGAGAAAAACTGTTTTTT.

The table lists this clone with a few counts. The chain combines TRBV7-9 with TRBJ2-7; D might be TRBD2 (6 bases). The germline V gene has CDR1 SEHNR and CDR2 FQNEAQ (reference sequence). V was clipped by 4 bases and J by 3 bases, with 16 bases between them. This CDR3 region has 15 residues. CDR3 DNA: TGTGCCAGCAGCTCCGCCCGGGACTCATACTACGAGCAGTACTTC. The encoded protein is CASSSARDSYYEQYF.

This clone came up once. The CDR3 DNA follows: TGTGCCAGCAGCCAAGAGACTAGCGGGAGTTCGGGGTCTAAGCAGTTCTTC. Its protein product is CASSQETSGSSGSKQFF. This chain uses TRBV3-1 (or the pseudogene TRBV3-2) with TRBJ2-1; 12 nucleotides match TRBD2. The CDR3 totals 17 residues. V was pared by 0 bases and J by 11 bases, with 11 bases of the junction left unmatched. Germline lookup yields CDR1 LGHDT and CDR2 YNNKEL (reference sequence).

The genes are TRBV19 and TRBJ1-1; D is uncertain. This CDR3 comprises 14 residues. V shed 1 base and J shed 5 bases, with 11 bases lying between them. CDR1 is LNHDA, CDR2 SQIVND, per germline (reference sequence). The CDR3 sequence: CASSIVAVRTEAFF. The CDR3 bases are TGTGCCAGTAGTATAGTGGCAGTCAGGACTGAAGCTTTCTTT.

About this clone: Other DNA sequences in the sample encode the same CDR3. The genes are TRBV19 and TRBJ2-3; 9 positions match TRBD2. CDR1 is LNHDA and CDR2 is SQIVND in the germline V gene (reference sequence). The V and J ends lost 6 bases and 1 base, in that order; junction bases with no gene match: 5. This CDR3 contains 15 residues. In DNA form, the CDR3 reads TGTGCCAGTAGCCCGGGACTAGCAGGCACAGATACGCAGTATTTT. Translation: CASSPGLAGTDTQYF.

The V and J genes are TRBV12-5 and TRBJ1-2; D might be TRBD1 (6 bases). Germline V gene data show CDR1 as LGHNT and CDR2 as FRNRAP. CDR3 length: 17 residues. The V gene lost 2 bases and the J gene lost 3 bases, with 19 bases spanning the gap. The CDR3 nucleotides read TGTGCTAGTGGTTTGACCAGGAATGCGGGGGCAGACTATGGCTACACCTTC. This translates into CASGLTRNAGADYGYTF.

This clone was counted a single time. This rearrangement joins TRBV7-9 to TRBJ2-3, with D possibly being TRBD2 (6 bases). This CDR3 comprises 13 residues. V lost 3 bases and J lost 4, with 8 bases in between. Germline V CDR1 and CDR2: SEHNR, FQNEAQ (reference sequence). CDR3: CASSFSGADTQYF. CDR3 nucleotide sequence: TGTGCCAGCAGCTTTAGCGGAGCAGATACGCAGTATTTT.

This chain joins TRBV6-6 and TRBJ2-5, with 7 positions matching TRBD1. V shed 8 bases, J shed 3 bases, and the junction held 3 bases outside the gene matches. Germline V lookup: CDR1 MNHNY, CDR2 SVGAGI (reference sequence). The CDR3 extends over 12 amino acids. In DNA form, the CDR3 reads TGTGCCAGCGGTACAGGGGAAGAGACCCAGTACTTC. Encoded protein: CASGTGEETQYF.

This clone was seen a handful of times. This chain joins TRBV7-9 and TRBJ1-2, with 9 bases aligning to TRBD1. Looked up from germline, CDR1 is SEHNR and CDR2 is FQNEAQ (reference sequence). V shed 3 bases and J 4 bases; nucleotides not matched to a gene: 6. The CDR3 has 15 residues. DNA of the CDR3: TGTGCCAGCAGCTTCACAGGGGGCGTCGCCTATGGCTACACCTTC. It translates to CASSFTGGVAYGYTF.

The chain recombines TRBV19 with TRBJ2-7, with TRBD1 as a possible D gene (6 bases). V lost 4 bases and J lost 1, with 17 bases in between. CDR3 length: 16 residues. Germline V gene sequence: CDR1 LNHDA, CDR2 SQIVND (reference sequence). The CDR3 loop reads CASSSSGTLTSYEQYF. The CDR3 bases are TGTGCCAGTAGTAGCTCCGGGACATTAACTTCCTACGAGCAGTACTTC.

The chain is built from TRBV10-3 and TRBJ2-7; TRBD2 is a possible D gene (7 bases). Germline-derived CDR1 and CDR2 are ENHRY and SYGVKD. This CDR3 has 15 residues. V was trimmed by 5 bases and J by 5 bases, leaving 19 bases between them. The CDR3: CAISREWGGGDEQYF. The CDR3 nucleotides read TGTGCCATCAGTCGGGAGTGGGGGGGCGGCGACGAGCAGTACTTC.

This chain uses TRBV6-5 with TRBJ1-4; 7 bases agree with TRBD1. V gave up 2 bases and J gave up 8 bases; unmatched junction bases: 11. Germline lookup yields CDR1 MNHEY and CDR2 SVGAGI. The CDR3 is 16 residues long. The CDR3 nucleotides read TGTGCCAGCAGTTACCCCTGGGACAGCCGGACAGAAAAACTGTTTTTT. Amino acid sequence: CASSYPWDSRTEKLFF.

This clone was recorded only once. This rearrangement joins TRBV28 to TRBJ1-5; the D gene is possibly TRBD1 (5 bases). Germline loops: CDR1 MDHEN, CDR2 SYDVKM. The CDR3 runs to 16 residues. V was trimmed by 2 bases and J by 0 bases, leaving 11 bases between them. CDR3 bases: TGTGCCAGCAGTTTACAGGGCTGGTATAGCAATCAGCCCCAGCATTTT. Its translation is CASSLQGWYSNQPQHF. Looking up the rest from reference TRBV28 and TRBJ1-5 gives the full variable domain: DVKVTQSSRYLVKRTGEKVFLECVQDMDHENMFWYRQDPGLGLRLIYFSYDVKMKEKGDIPEGYSVSREKKERFSLILESASTNQTSMYLCASSLQGWYSNQPQHFGDGTRLSIL.

The chain combines TRBV18 with TRBJ1-1; TRBD1 is a possible D gene (6 bases). This CDR3 comprises 14 residues. Trimming took 3 bases from V and 0 from J, leaving 8 bases between them. Germline V gives CDR1 KGHSH, CDR2 LQKENI. The CDR3 DNA follows: TGTGCCAGCTCACCGGACAGAATGAACACTGAAGCTTTCTTT. It yields the protein CASSPDRMNTEAFF.

The chain joins TRBV4-2 to TRBJ1-5; 8 nucleotides align to TRBD1. Unmatched junction bases numbered 3, after V lost 1 base and J lost 1 base. The CDR3 totals 16 residues. Germline lookup yields CDR1 LGHNA and CDR2 YNFKEQ. In DNA, the CDR3 is TGTGCCAGCAGCCAAGTACAGGGGGAGAGCAATCAGCCCCAGCATTTT. It translates to CASSQVQGESNQPQHF.

Regarding this clone: The sample contains more than one DNA sequence encoding this CDR3. The chain links TRBV9 to TRBJ1-4; maybe TRBD1 (5 bases). Germline CDR1 and CDR2: SGDLS and YYNGEE. V was clipped by 0 bases and J by 0 bases, with 9 bases between them. The CDR3 loop spans 16 amino acids. In DNA form, the CDR3 reads TGTGCCAGCAGCGTAGCGGGGGGGACAACTAATGAAAAACTGTTTTTT. This codes for CASSVAGGTTNEKLFF. Supplemented by reference TRBV9 and TRBJ1-4, the full variable domain reads DSGVTQTPKHLITATGQRVTLRCSPRSGDLSVYWYQQSLDQGLQFLIQYYNGEERAKGNILERFSAQQFPDLHSELNLSSLELGDSALYFCASSVAGGTTNEKLFFGSGTQLSVL.

This CDR3 reads CASNTAGSGANVLTF. The CDR3 coding sequence is TGTGCCAGCAACACAGCCGGCTCTGGGGCCAACGTCCTGACTTTC. The genes are TRBV6-5 and TRBJ2-6; no firm D call. Trimming shortened V by 7 bases and J by 0 bases, and 10 bases separated the two germline ends. The CDR3 is 15 residues long. From germline, CDR1 is MNHEY and CDR2 SVGAGI.

This chain joins TRBV7-2 and TRBJ1-5, with D possibly being TRBD1 (5 bases). Germline-derived CDR1 and CDR2 are SGHTA and FQGNSA. CDR3 length: 16 amino acids. Trimming cost V 3 bases and J 3 bases, with 15 bases left between them. CDR3 bases: TGTGCCAGCAGCTTGGGGGGGTATGTGAACAATCAGCCCCAGCATTTT. Translated, it gives CASSLGGYVNNQPQHF.

Notes on this clone: Distinct nucleotide sequences in the sample also encode this CDR3. V and J are TRBV5-1 and TRBJ2-3; 8 positions match TRBD2. With 1 base clipped from V and 1 base from J, the junction kept 2 bases outside the gene matches. This CDR3 region has 15 residues. Germline V gene lookup returns CDR1 SGHRS and CDR2 YFSETQ. CDR3 loop: CASSLSSGGTDTQYF. CDR3 nucleotide sequence: TGCGCCAGCAGCTTGAGTAGCGGGGGCACAGATACGCAGTATTTT.

The V gene is TRBV10-3, the J gene TRBJ1-2; possibly TRBD1 for D (6 bases). This CDR3 has 14 residues. V was trimmed by 8 bases and J by 3 bases, leaving 16 bases between them. From germline, CDR1 is ENHRY and CDR2 SYGVKD. The CDR3 loop reads CAIGGAIGDYGYTF. The DNA for the CDR3 is TGTGCCATCGGGGGGGCTATTGGGGACTATGGCTACACCTTC.

This clone has only a few counts. The chain links TRBV7-8 to TRBJ1-2, with a tentative D call TRBD1 (5 bases). V lost 1 base and J 2 bases, leaving 11 bases between the germline ends. Per germline, CDR1 SGHVS and CDR2 FQNEAQ. The CDR3 covers 15 residues. CDR3 bases: TGTGCCAGCAGCTTAGAGGGGCAGGGAAACTATGGCTACACCTTC. This encodes CASSLEGQGNYGYTF.

This chain uses TRBV10-2 with TRBJ2-1, with 7 bases that match TRBD1. CDR1 and CDR2 from the germline V gene are WSHSY and SAAADI. The CDR3 has 15 residues. With 5 bases clipped from V and 3 bases from J, the junction kept 7 bases outside the gene matches. CDR3 bases: TGCGCCAGCAGTCTGACAGGGACATACTACAATGAGCAGTTCTTC. Its protein product is CASSLTGTYYNEQFF.

The chain uses TRBV4-1 and TRBJ1-5, with D perhaps matching TRBD1 (5 bases). This CDR3 contains 17 residues. V shed 1 base and J shed 0 bases, with 13 bases lying between them. Looked up from germline, CDR1 is MGHRA and CDR2 is YSYEKL. CDR3 amino acids: CASSQVPGENSNQPQHF. CDR3 DNA sequence: TGCGCCAGCAGCCAAGTTCCGGGGGAAAATAGCAATCAGCCCCAGCATTTT.

The rearrangement links TRBV6-4 to TRBJ2-3; 7 bases fit TRBD2. Looked up from germline, CDR1 is MRHNA and CDR2 is SNTAGT. This CDR3 is 16 amino acids long. V lost 2 bases and J lost 1; bases outside the gene matches: 6. CDR3 nucleotide sequence: TGTGCCAGCAGTGACCAGCGGGAACGGGGCACAGATACGCAGTATTTT. It encodes CASSDQRERGTDTQYF.

In DNA, the CDR3 is TGTGCCAGCAGCCAAGTCGAGTTTACCGGGGAGCTGTTTTTT. Amino acids: CASSQVEFTGELFF. This chain connects TRBV3-1 (or the pseudogene TRBV3-2) to TRBJ2-2; D gene uncertain. Germline V CDR1 and CDR2: LGHDT, YNNKEL (reference sequence). V lost 1 base to trimming and J lost 5 bases, with 8 bases between them. The CDR3 sequence is 14 residues long.

The rearrangement joins TRBV5-1 to TRBJ1-2; the match to TRBD1 covers 7 bases. From germline, CDR1 is SGHRS and CDR2 YFSETQ. V shed 0 bases and J 0 bases; nucleotides not matched to a gene: 2. CDR3 length: 15 amino acids. CDR3 region: CASSLEGQSNYGYTF. In DNA, the CDR3 is TGCGCCAGCAGCTTGGAGGGACAGTCTAACTATGGCTACACCTTC.